A selection of T cell receptor beta chains follows, all from one sample in a study of chemoradiotherapy in HPV16-positive cancers. Assay used: immunoSEQ multiplex PCR; TCRdb lists only in-frame clones, some missing. The table records approximately 32,000 clones, nearly 90% of them present only once. This material consisted of blood, taken from a patient who underwent chemoradiotherapy. These receptor sequences come from a human donor with HPV-associated anogenital cancer. Each CDR3 is given with its conserved first and last residue. A D gene is named only where the DNA matches it firmly. For some rows the clone size is stated as once, few or many, or as a class when expanded; others skip it.

CDR3 length,D gene,V gene,clone size,J gene,CDR3 DNA,CDR3 protein
15,-,TRBV5-6,-,TRBJ2-3,TGTGCCAGCAGCTCTGTGACCCCTAGCACAGATACGCAGTATTTT,CASSSVTPSTDTQYF
16,TRBD2,TRBV9,-,TRBJ2-7,TGTGCCAGCAGCGTAGACAGCGGGGGGACACCCTACGAGCAGTACTTC,CASSVDSGGTPYEQYF
18,TRBD2,TRBV19,-,TRBJ2-2,TGTGCCAGTAGTATAGATCTTGTGCAGCGGGAGTTTACCGGGGAGCTGTTTTTT,CASSIDLVQREFTGELFF
14,-,TRBV6-1,-,TRBJ1-5,TGTGCCAGCAGATGGAATGGAAACAATCAGCCCCAGCATTTT,CASRWNGNNQPQHF
16,-,TRBV5-1,-,TRBJ2-3,TGCGCCAGCAGCGAAAAAGCGGGTATGCCCGGTGATACGCAGTATTTT,CASSEKAGMPGDTQYF
15,-,TRBV5-7,-,TRBJ2-2,TGTGCCAGCAGCTTGTACAGGGAAAACACCGGGGAGCTGTTTTTT,CASSLYRENTGELFF
16,-,TRBV19,-,TRBJ2-3,TGTGCCAGTAGTCCTTTTACTGGAGGAAGCCCAGATACGCAGTATTTT,CASSPFTGGSPDTQYF
14,TRBD1,TRBV2,-,TRBJ2-5,TGTGCCAGCCTCTCCGGGACAGGGGTAGAGACCCAGTACTTC,CASLSGTGVETQYF
13,-,TRBV30,-,TRBJ2-5,TGTGCCTGGAGTGTATACAGTGAAGAGACCCAGTACTTC,CAWSVYSEETQYF
18,-,TRBV30,-,TRBJ2-5,TGTGCCTGGAGGAACTGGCAGGGCGCGACGGGCGGCCAAGAGACCCAGTACTTC,CAWRNWQGATGGQETQYF
17,TRBD2,TRBV6-1,-,TRBJ2-2,TGTGCCAGCAGTGGTTTAGCGGGAGGCCCTAACACCGGGGAGCTGTTTTTT,CASSGLAGGPNTGELFF
15,TRBD2,TRBV7-3,-,TRBJ2-1,TGTGCCAGCAGCGCGGGACTAGCGGGAGGGAATGAGCAGTTCTTC,CASSAGLAGGNEQFF
13,TRBD1,TRBV29-1,-,TRBJ2-7,TGCAGCGTTCGCGGGACAGGGGATTACGAGCAGTACTTC,CSVRGTGDYEQYF
14,TRBD1,TRBV7-2,-,TRBJ2-7,TGTGCCAGCAGCTTGGGACAGGGTTCCGGCGAGCAGTACTTC,CASSLGQGSGEQYF
14,TRBD1,TRBV30,once,TRBJ1-2,TGTGCCTGGGGCGGGACAGCCCTTGACTATGGCTACACCTTC,CAWGGTALDYGYTF
15,TRBD1,TRBV6-5,-,TRBJ2-7,TGTGCCAGCACCCGTTGGACAGGGGGCAGGTACGAGCAGTACTTC,CASTRWTGGRYEQYF
13,-,TRBV19,-,TRBJ1-2,TGTGCCAGTACCAATCATGGCAGGGATGGCTACACCTTC,CASTNHGRDGYTF
14,-,TRBV4-3,-,TRBJ1-1,TGCGCCAGCAGCCAAGCGGGCAGGAACACTGAAGCTTTCTTT,CASSQAGRNTEAFF
13,TRBD1,TRBV30,-,TRBJ1-2,TGTGCCTGGAGTTACAGGGGGCCTCGGGGCTACACCTTC,CAWSYRGPRGYTF
15,-,TRBV5-3,-,TRBJ2-1,TGTGCCAGAAGCTTGAGCCAGGAAAAGGACAATGAGCAGTTCTTC,CARSLSQEKDNEQFF
16,-,TRBV2,-,TRBJ2-6,TGTGCCAGCAGTGGGACGCACGTGACTGGGGCCAACGTCCTGACTTTC,CASSGTHVTGANVLTF
15,-,TRBV19,-,TRBJ2-1,TGTGCCAGTGGTACGGGCCTCGGCTCCTACAATGAGCAGTTCTTC,CASGTGLGSYNEQFF
15,TRBD1,TRBV5-6,-,TRBJ1-5,TGTGCCAGCAGCTTGGGACAGGGGGCTCAAGGGCCCCAGCATTTT,CASSLGQGAQGPQHF
13,-,TRBV9,few,TRBJ2-2,TGTGCCAGCAGCGACGGGGGAGCCGGGGAGCTGTTTTTT,CASSDGGAGELFF
13,-,TRBV11-2,-,TRBJ1-4,TGTGCCAGCAGCTTAGGGGGGGCCGTAAAACTGTTTTTT,CASSLGGAVKLFF
13,TRBD1,TRBV19,-,TRBJ2-7,TGTGCCAGTAGTCTGGCAGGGGGCTACGAGCAGTACTTC,CASSLAGGYEQYF
18,-,TRBV4-1,once,TRBJ2-4,TGCGCCAGCAGCCAAGAGGAGGGTCTCCTGGGGGTCAAAAACATTCAGTACTTC,CASSQEEGLLGVKNIQYF
16,-,TRBV7-8,-,TRBJ1-3,TGTGCCAGCAGCTTAGTCATAGGGGCTGGCAGAAACACCATATATTTT,CASSLVIGAGRNTIYF
17,TRBD1,TRBV19,-,TRBJ2-7,TGTGCCAGTAGTTTTACAGGGGGCAAGGGGATCTCCTACGAGCAGTACTTC,CASSFTGGKGISYEQYF
20,TRBD1,TRBV27,-,TRBJ1-2,TGTGCCAGCAGTTCCCTAGCCCCACTCCCGGCCACGGACAGGGAGGATGGCTACACCTTC,CASSSLAPLPATDREDGYTF
18,-,TRBV5-1,-,TRBJ2-1,TGCGCCAGCAGCTGGGGATTACTACAGACCGGGGTCGGGAATGAGCAGTTCTTC,CASSWGLLQTGVGNEQFF
15,TRBD1,TRBV7-9,-,TRBJ2-7,TGTGCCAGCAGCTTAGAGACAGGGGGTAGGGGCGAGCAGTACTTC,CASSLETGGRGEQYF
15,TRBD1,TRBV18,-,TRBJ1-1,TGTGCCAGCTCGCCAACCGGGACAGGGAGGTCTGAAGCTTTCTTT,CASSPTGTGRSEAFF
13,-,TRBV5-1,few,TRBJ2-1,TGCGCCAGCAGCTCCCCCTCGGGCAATGAGCAGTTCTTC,CASSSPSGNEQFF
12,TRBD1,TRBV6-1,-,TRBJ2-7,TGTGCCAGCAGAAGACAGGGCGGCGAGCAGTACTTC,CASRRQGGEQYF
13,-,TRBV19,once,TRBJ2-7,TGTGCCAGTAGTATAGGAAGGGTAAGCGAGCAGTACTTC,CASSIGRVSEQYF
18,TRBD1,TRBV30,-,TRBJ1-1,TGTGCCTGGAGTCCTAGGCCCTGGGACAGCCGCTCGAACACTGAAGCTTTCTTT,CAWSPRPWDSRSNTEAFF
12,-,TRBV30,-,TRBJ2-7,TGTGCCTTCCCCCGGCGGGGCGGCGAGCAGTACTTC,CAFPRRGGEQYF
16,TRBD1,TRBV5-1,-,TRBJ2-7,TGCGCCAGCAGCTCAACAAAGACAGGGGCCCCCTACGAGCAGTACTTC,CASSSTKTGAPYEQYF
12,-,TRBV19,-,TRBJ1-1,TGTGCCAGTAAGTGGGGGCGCGCTGAAGCTTTCTTT,CASKWGRAEAFF
16,TRBD1,TRBV9,-,TRBJ1-1,TGTGCCAGCAGCCCAGTGGGACAGGGGTCGAACACTGAAGCTTTCTTT,CASSPVGQGSNTEAFF
14,-,TRBV6-5,-,TRBJ1-6,TGTGCCAGCAGTGAGGGACGGAGGCATTCACCCCTCCACTTT,CASSEGRRHSPLHF
16,TRBD1,TRBV4-3,-,TRBJ1-2,TGCGCCAGCAGCCAAGATCCGGGACAGGGGGACTATGGCTACACCTTC,CASSQDPGQGDYGYTF
13,-,TRBV6-5,-,TRBJ2-7,TGTGCCAGCAGGCGGGGACCTTCCTACGAGCAGTACTTC,CASRRGPSYEQYF
15,-,TRBV2,-,TRBJ2-2,TGTGCCAGCACCCCGGGACACTTGAACACCGGGGAGCTGTTTTTT,CASTPGHLNTGELFF
16,TRBD1,TRBV19,-,TRBJ2-7,TGTGCCAGTAGTACAACGACGGGACAGGGTACCTACGAGCAGTACTTC,CASSTTTGQGTYEQYF
15,TRBD2,TRBV7-3,once,TRBJ2-1,TGTGCCAGCAGCTTAATTGCGGGAGGCTACAATGAGCAGTTCTTC,CASSLIAGGYNEQFF
17,TRBD2,TRBV27,once,TRBJ2-3,TGTGCCAGCAGCCGACTAGCGGGGGGGCCTGGCACAGATACGCAGTATTTT,CASSRLAGGPGTDTQYF
16,-,TRBV5-6,-,TRBJ2-4,TGTGCCAGCACCAAGACTAGGTTAGACTTCAAAAACATTCAGTACTTC,CASTKTRLDFKNIQYF
14,-,TRBV6-5,-,TRBJ1-1,TGTGCCAGCAGTTATTCCGGGGGGGGCACTGAAGCTTTCTTT,CASSYSGGGTEAFF
15,-,TRBV15,-,TRBJ1-3,TGTGCCACCAGCAGAGATCTACAGAGGGGAAACACCATATATTTT,CATSRDLQRGNTIYF
16,-,TRBV18,-,TRBJ2-6,TGTGCCAGCTCACCAGGGGCAGGCACTGGGGCCAACGTCCTGACTTTC,CASSPGAGTGANVLTF
14,-,TRBV5-4,-,TRBJ2-1,TGTGCCAGCAAGGGCCAGGCGGGATATAATGAGCAGTTCTTC,CASKGQAGYNEQFF
15,TRBD1,TRBV6-4,-,TRBJ2-3,TGTGCCAGCAGTCCCATTGGGACAGGAACAGATACGCAGTATTTT,CASSPIGTGTDTQYF
16,-,TRBV6-6,-,TRBJ2-5,TGTGCCAGCAGAACCCCGGGGGTGGGCCGGGGAGAGACCCAGTACTTC,CASRTPGVGRGETQYF
16,TRBD2,TRBV9,-,TRBJ2-2,TGTGCCAGCAGCGAGACTAGCGGGACGAACACCGGGGAGCTGTTTTTT,CASSETSGTNTGELFF